This TCR beta chain was identified during a study of chemoradiotherapy in HPV16-positive cancers. Study summary: A couple of HPV16-positive patients' cells yielded candidate HPV-specific clones and common motifs. Study outcomes and limitations: During treatment, candidate HPV-specific clones and E7-related motifs expanded in tumor.

The data were produced by immunoSEQ multiplex PCR, yet TCRdb's version contains in-frame clones alone and is incomplete. The table includes approximately 12,000 clones, 77% detected once. This clone appeared a single time. Its antigen is undetermined. Repeated repertoire sampling spanned the course of chemoradiotherapy. The sequence was obtained from a human donor with HPV-associated anogenital cancer. The specimen was taken from a patient who underwent chemoradiotherapy.

The DNA for the CDR3 is TGTGCCTGGAGTCCCCAGGCGGGATACGAGCAGTACTTC. It codes for CAWSPQAGYEQYF. The chain couples TRBV30 to TRBJ2-7, with TRBD2 as a possible D gene (6 bases). V was pared by 2 bases and J by 4 bases, with 12 bases between. CDR1 is GTSNPN and CDR2 is SVGIG in the germline V gene (reference sequence). The length of the CDR3 is 13 residues.